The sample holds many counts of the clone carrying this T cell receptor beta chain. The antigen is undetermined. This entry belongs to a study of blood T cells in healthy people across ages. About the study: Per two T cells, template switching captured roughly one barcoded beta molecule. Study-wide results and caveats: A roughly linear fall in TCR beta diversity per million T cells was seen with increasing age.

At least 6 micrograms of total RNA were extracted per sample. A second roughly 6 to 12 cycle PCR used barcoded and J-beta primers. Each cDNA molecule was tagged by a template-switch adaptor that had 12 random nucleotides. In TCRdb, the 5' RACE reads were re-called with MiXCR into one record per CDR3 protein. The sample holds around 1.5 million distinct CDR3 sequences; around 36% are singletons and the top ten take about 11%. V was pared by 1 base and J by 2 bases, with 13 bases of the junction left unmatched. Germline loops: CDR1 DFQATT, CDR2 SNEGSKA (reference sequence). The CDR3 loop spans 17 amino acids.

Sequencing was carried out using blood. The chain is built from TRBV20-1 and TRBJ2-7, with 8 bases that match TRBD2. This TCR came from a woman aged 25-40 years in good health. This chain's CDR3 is CSARGSDAGGNPYEQYF. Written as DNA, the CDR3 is TGCAGTGCTAGAGGGAGCGATGCGGGGGGCAACCCCTACGAGCAGTACTTC.